The clone carrying this T cell receptor beta chain was counted once. This entry is derived from a study of shared clonotypes between healthy human individuals. CD45RO-negative cells were positively selected for CCR7, leaving out terminally differentiated effector memory CD45RA+ cells. Repertoires were generated with immunoSEQ multiplex PCR, while TCRdb's copy carries only in-frame clones and drops some. The data show 760,000 or so clones, 96% seen once. The origin of this receptor is a man under 40 in good health. The sequencing sample was made of naive CD8+ T cells sorted from blood.

Here the CDR3 reads CASSSTGTGYYEQYF. The CDR3 region has the DNA TGTGCCAGCAGCTCAACCGGGACAGGCTACTACGAGCAGTACTTC. J is TRBJ2-7 and V is TRBV13; 8 nucleotides line up with TRBD1. The CDR3 is 15 amino acids. The V and J ends lost 4 bases and 3 bases, in that order; junction bases with no gene match: 8. Germline-derived CDR1 and CDR2 are PRHDT and FYEKMQ (reference sequence). Full variable domain (rest looked up from reference TRBV13 and TRBJ2-7): AAGVIQSPRHLIKEKRETATLKCYPIPRHDTVYWYQQGPGQDPQFLISFYEKMQSDKGSIPDRFSAQQFSDYHSELNMSSLELGDSALYFCASSSTGTGYYEQYFGPGTRLTVT.